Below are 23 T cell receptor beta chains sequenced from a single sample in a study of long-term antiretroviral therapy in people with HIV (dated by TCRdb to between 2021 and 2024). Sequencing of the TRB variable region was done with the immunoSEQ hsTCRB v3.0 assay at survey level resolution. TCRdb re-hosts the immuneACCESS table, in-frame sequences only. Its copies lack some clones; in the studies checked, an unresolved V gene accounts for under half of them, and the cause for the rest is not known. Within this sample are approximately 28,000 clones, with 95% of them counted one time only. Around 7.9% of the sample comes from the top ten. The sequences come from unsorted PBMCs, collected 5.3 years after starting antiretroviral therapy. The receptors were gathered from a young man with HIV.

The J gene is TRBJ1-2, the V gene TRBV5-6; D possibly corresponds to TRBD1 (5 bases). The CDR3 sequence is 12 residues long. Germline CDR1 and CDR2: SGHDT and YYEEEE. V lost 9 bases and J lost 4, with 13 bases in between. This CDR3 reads CATGTGPYGYTF. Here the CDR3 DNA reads TGTGCCACTGGGACGGGGCCCTATGGCTACACCTTC.

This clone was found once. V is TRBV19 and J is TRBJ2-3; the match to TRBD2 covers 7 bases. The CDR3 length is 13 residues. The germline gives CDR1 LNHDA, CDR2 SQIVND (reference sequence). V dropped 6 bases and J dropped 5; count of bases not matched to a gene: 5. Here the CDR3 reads CASSLGGIDTQYF. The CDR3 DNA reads TGTGCCAGTAGCTTGGGAGGGATAGATACGCAGTATTTT.

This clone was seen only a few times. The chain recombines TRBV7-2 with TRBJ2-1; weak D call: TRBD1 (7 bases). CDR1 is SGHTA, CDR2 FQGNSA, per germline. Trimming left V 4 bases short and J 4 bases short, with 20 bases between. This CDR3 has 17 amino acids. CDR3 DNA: TGTGCCAGCAGCTCTAATTCTGCGGGACAGTTTTACAATGAGCAGTTCTTC. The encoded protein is CASSSNSAGQFYNEQFF.

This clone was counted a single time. CDR3 protein: CASSVSRGIADTQYF. CDR3 nucleotide sequence: TGTGCCAGCAGCGTCAGCAGGGGGATTGCAGATACGCAGTATTTT. The chain couples TRBV9 to TRBJ2-3, with TRBD1 matching 7 bases. Per the germline V gene, CDR1 is SGDLS and CDR2 is YYNGEE. The CDR3 spans 15 residues. Trimming removed 2 bases from V and 4 bases from J; junction bases left unmatched: 7.

The CDR3: CASNLAGGADTQYF. The CDR3 bases are TGTGCCTCTAACCTAGCGGGAGGGGCAGATACGCAGTATTTT. The V and J genes are TRBV10-3 and TRBJ2-3, with TRBD2 matching over 12 bases. The CDR3 loop spans 14 amino acids. The junction had 7 bases not matched to a gene; V was cut back by 11 bases and J by 4 bases. Germline V lookup: CDR1 ENHRY, CDR2 SYGVKD.

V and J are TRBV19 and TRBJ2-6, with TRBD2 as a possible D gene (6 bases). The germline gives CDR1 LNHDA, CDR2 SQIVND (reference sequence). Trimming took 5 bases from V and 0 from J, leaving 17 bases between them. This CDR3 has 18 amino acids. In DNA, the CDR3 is TGTGCCAGTAGTCCCAGTGGAGGGAGTCTCTCTGGGGCCAACGTCCTGACTTTC. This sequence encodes CASSPSGGSLSGANVLTF.

This CDR3 is CASSFGGGKTQYF. CDR3 nucleotide sequence: TGTGCCAGCAGTTTCGGGGGGGGAAAGACCCAGTACTTC. The rearrangement joins TRBV27 to TRBJ2-5; the match to TRBD2 covers 8 bases. With V trimmed by 3 bases and J by 6 bases, 3 bases remained unmatched. CDR3 length: 13 residues. Germline V gene data show CDR1 as MNHEY and CDR2 as SMNVEV (reference sequence).

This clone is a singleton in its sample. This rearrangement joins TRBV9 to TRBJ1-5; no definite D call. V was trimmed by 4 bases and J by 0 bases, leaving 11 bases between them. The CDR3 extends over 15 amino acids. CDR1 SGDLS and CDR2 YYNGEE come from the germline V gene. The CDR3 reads CASSIDGNSNQPQHF. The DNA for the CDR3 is TGTGCCAGCAGCATTGACGGTAATAGCAATCAGCCCCAGCATTTT.

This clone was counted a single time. The CDR3 DNA reads TGTGCCAGCAGGGTGGGGCAGGGGAACACTGAAGCTTTCTTT. Its translation: CASRVGQGNTEAFF. The chain joins TRBV11-2 to TRBJ1-1; tentative D call: TRBD1 (5 bases). Germline CDR1 SGHAT, CDR2 FQNNGV. Trimming removed 6 bases at V and 1 base at J, with 12 bases between. CDR3 length: 14 amino acids.

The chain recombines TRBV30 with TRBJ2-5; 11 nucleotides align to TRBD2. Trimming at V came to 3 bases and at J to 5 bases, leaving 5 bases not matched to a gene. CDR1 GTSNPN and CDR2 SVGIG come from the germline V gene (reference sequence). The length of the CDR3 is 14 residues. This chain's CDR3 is CAWRLAGGRETQYF. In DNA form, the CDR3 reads TGTGCCTGGAGGTTAGCGGGAGGGCGGGAGACCCAGTACTTC.

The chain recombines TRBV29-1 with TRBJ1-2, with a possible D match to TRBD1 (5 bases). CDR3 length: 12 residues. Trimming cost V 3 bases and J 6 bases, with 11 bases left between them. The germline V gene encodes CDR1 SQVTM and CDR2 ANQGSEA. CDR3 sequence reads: CSVDRQGDGYTF. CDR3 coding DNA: TGCAGCGTTGATAGGCAGGGAGATGGCTACACCTTC.

The CDR3 region has the DNA TGTGCCAGCAGTCCATTCGGCAATGAGCAGTTCTTC. Its translation: CASSPFGNEQFF. The gene calls are TRBV27 and TRBJ2-1, with unresolved D. Germline values: CDR1 MNHEY, CDR2 SMNVEV (reference sequence). The length of the CDR3 is 12 residues. V gave up 5 bases and J gave up 6 bases, with 8 bases separating them.

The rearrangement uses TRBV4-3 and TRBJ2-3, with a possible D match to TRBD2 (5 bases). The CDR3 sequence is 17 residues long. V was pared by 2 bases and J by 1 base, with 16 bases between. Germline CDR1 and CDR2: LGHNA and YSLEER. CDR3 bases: TGCGCCAGCAGCCAATCCCCAGTCGGAGCGGGCACAGATACGCAGTATTTT. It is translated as CASSQSPVGAGTDTQYF.

Here the CDR3 DNA reads TGTGCCAGAGGGACCGGGACAGGGGGCATATACGAGCAGTACTTC. Protein: CARGTGTGGIYEQYF. V gene TRBV2 combines with J gene TRBJ2-7; 12 bases fit TRBD1. Germline CDR1 reads SNHLY; CDR2 reads FYNNEI. The CDR3 totals 15 residues. The trim removed 9 bases at V and 4 bases at J, leaving 10 bases unmatched.

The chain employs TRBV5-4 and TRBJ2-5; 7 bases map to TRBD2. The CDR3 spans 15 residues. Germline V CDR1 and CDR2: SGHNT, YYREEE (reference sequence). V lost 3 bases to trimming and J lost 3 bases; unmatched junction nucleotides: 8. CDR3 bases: TGTGCCAGCAGCTCCCGGCCGCTAGCGGAAGAGACCCAGTACTTC. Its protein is CASSSRPLAEETQYF. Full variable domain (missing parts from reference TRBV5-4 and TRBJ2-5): ETGVTQSPTHLIKTRGQQVTLRCSSQSGHNTVSWYQQALGQGPQFIFQYYREEENGRGNFPPRFSGLQFPNYSSELNVNALELDDSALYLCASSSRPLAEETQYFGPGTRLLVL.

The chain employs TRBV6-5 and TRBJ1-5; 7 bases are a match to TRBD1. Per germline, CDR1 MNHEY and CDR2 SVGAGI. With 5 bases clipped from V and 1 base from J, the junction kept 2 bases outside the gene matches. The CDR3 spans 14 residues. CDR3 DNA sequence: TGTGCCAGCAGTCCGGGACAGAGCAATCAGCCCCAGCATTTT. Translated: CASSPGQSNQPQHF.

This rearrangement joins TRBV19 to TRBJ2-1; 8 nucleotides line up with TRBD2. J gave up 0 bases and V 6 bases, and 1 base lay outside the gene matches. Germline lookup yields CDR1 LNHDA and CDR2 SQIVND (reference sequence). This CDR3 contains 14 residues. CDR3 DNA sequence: TGTGCCAGTAGGAGCGGGAGCTCCTACAATGAGCAGTTCTTC. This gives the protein CASRSGSSYNEQFF.

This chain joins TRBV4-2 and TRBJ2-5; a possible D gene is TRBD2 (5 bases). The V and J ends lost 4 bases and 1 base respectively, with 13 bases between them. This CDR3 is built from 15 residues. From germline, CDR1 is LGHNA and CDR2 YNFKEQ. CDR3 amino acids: CASSLDSEVQETQYF. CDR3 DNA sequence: TGTGCCAGCAGCCTGGACTCAGAAGTCCAAGAGACCCAGTACTTC.

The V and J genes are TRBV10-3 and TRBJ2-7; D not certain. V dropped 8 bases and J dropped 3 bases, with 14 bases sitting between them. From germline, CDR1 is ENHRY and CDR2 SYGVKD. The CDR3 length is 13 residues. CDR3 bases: TGTGCCATCCGCCCTCCTTTAAGCTACGAGCAGTACTTC. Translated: CAIRPPLSYEQYF.

CDR3 protein: CARKQGAMGYTF. The CDR3 DNA sequence: TGTGCCAGGAAACAGGGTGCTATGGGCTACACCTTC. This chain uses TRBV2 with TRBJ1-2; maybe TRBD1 (6 bases). Germline V CDR1 and CDR2: SNHLY, FYNNEI. V was pared by 9 bases and J by 8 bases, with 16 bases between. CDR3 length equals 12 residues.

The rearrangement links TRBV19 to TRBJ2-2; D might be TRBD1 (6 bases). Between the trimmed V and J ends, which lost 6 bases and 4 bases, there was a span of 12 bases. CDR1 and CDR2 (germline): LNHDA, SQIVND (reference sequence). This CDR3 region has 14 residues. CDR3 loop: CASSSGEATGELFF. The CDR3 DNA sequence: TGTGCCAGTAGCTCAGGGGAAGCCACCGGGGAGCTGTTTTTT. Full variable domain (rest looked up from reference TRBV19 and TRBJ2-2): DGGITQSPKYLFRKEGQNVTLSCEQNLNHDAMYWYRQDPGQGLRLIYYSQIVNDFQKGDIAEGYSVSREKKESFPLTVTSAQKNPTAFYLCASSSGEATGELFFGEGSRLTVL.

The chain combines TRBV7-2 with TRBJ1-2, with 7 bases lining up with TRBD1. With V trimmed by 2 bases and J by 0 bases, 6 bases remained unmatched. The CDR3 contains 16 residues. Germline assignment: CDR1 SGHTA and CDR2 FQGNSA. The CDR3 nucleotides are TGTGCCAGCAGCTTAATCGACAGGGCTGCTAACTATGGCTACACCTTC. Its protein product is CASSLIDRAANYGYTF.

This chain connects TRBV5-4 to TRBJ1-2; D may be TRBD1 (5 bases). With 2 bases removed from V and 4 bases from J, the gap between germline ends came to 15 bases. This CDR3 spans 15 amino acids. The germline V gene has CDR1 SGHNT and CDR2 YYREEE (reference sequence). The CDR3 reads CASSLAGSQGYGYTF. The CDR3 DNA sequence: TGTGCCAGCAGCTTAGCCGGGTCCCAGGGCTATGGCTACACCTTC.